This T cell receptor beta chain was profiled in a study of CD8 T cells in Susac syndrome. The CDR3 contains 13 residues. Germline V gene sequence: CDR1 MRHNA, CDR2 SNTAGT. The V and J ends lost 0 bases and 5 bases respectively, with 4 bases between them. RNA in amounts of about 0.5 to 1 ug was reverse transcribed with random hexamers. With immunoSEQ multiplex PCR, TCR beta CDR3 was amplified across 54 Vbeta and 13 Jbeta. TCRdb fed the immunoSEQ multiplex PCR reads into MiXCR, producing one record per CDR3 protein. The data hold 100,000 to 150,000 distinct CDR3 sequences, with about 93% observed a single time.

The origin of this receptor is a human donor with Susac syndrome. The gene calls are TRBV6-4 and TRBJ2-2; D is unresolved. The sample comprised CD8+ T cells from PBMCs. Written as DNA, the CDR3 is TGTGCCAGCAGTGACTCCTCAACCGGGGAGCTGTTTTTT. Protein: CASSDSSTGELFF.